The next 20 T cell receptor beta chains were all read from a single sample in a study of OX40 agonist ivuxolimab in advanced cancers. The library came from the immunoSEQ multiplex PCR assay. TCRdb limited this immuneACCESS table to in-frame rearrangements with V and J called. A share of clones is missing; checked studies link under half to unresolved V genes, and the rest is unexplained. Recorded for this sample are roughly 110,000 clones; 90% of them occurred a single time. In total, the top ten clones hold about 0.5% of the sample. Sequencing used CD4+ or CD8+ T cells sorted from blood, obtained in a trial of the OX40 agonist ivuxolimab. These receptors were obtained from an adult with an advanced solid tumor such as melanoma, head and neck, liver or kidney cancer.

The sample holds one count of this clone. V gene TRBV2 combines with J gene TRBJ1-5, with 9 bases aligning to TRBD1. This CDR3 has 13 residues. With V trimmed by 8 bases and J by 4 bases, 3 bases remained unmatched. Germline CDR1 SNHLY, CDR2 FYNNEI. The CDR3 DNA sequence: TGTGCCAGCGGGGGACAGGGTAATCAGCCCCAGCATTTT. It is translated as CASGGQGNQPQHF. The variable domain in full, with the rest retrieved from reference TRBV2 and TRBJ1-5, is EPEVTQTPSHQVTQMGQEVILRCVPISNHLYFYWYRQILGQKVEFLVSFYNNEISEKSEIFDDQFSVERPDGSNFTLKIRSTKLEDSAMYFCASGGQGNQPQHFGDGTRLSIL.

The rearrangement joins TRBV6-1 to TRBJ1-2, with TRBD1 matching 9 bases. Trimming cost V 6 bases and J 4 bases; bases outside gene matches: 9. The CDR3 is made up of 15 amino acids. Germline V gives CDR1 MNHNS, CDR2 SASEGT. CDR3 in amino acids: CASSDPGQGGYGYTF. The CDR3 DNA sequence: TGTGCCAGCAGCGATCCGGGACAGGGTGGCTATGGCTACACCTTC.

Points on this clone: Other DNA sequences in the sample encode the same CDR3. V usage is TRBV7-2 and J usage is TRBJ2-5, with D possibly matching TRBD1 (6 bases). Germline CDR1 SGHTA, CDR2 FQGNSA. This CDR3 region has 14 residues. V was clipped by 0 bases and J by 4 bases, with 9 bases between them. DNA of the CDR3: TGTGCCAGCAGCTTAGCCCCCAGGGGAGAGACCCAGTACTTC. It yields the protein CASSLAPRGETQYF.

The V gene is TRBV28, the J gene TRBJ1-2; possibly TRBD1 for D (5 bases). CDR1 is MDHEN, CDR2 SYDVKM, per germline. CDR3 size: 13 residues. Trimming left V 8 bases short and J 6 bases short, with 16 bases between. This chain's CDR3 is CASLRDSRNGYTF. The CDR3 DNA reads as TGTGCCAGCCTAAGGGACTCCCGGAATGGCTACACCTTC.

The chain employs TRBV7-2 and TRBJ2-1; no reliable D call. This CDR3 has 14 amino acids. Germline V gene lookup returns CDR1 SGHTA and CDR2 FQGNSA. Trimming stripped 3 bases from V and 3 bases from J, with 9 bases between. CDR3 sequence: CASSLRSNYNEQFF. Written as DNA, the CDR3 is TGTGCCAGCAGCTTGAGGTCAAACTACAATGAGCAGTTCTTC.

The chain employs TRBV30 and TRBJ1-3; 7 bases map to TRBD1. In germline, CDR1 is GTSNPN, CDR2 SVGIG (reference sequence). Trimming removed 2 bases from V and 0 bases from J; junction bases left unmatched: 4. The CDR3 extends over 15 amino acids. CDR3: CAWSRTGDSGNTIYF. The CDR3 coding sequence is TGTGCCTGGAGTAGGACAGGCGACTCTGGAAACACCATATATTTT.

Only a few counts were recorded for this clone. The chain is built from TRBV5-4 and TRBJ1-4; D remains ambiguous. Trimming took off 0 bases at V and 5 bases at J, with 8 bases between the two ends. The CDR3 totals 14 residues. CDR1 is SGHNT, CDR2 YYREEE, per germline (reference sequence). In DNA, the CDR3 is TGTGCCAGCAGCTTGGGCAGGACGAATGAAAAACTGTTTTTT. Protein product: CASSLGRTNEKLFF.

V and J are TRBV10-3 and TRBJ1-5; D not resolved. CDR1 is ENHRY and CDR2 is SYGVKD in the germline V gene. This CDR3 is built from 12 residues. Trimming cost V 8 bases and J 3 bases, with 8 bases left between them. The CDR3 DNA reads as TGTGCCATCTCGCCCATCAATCAGCCCCAGCATTTT. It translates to CAISPINQPQHF.

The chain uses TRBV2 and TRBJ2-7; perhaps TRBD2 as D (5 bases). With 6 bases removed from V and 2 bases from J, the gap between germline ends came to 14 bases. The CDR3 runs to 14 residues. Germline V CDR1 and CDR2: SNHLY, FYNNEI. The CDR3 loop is CASSPRALTYEQYF. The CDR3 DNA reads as TGTGCCAGCAGCCCGCGGGCCTTAACCTACGAGCAGTACTTC. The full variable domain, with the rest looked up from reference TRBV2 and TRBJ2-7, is EPEVTQTPSHQVTQMGQEVILRCVPISNHLYFYWYRQILGQKVEFLVSFYNNEISEKSEIFDDQFSVERPDGSNFTLKIRSTKLEDSAMYFCASSPRALTYEQYFGPGTRLTVT.

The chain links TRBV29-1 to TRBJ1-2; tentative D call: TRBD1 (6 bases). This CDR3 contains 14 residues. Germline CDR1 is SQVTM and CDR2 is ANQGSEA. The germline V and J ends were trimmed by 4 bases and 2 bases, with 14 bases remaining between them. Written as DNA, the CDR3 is TGCAGCGTTGGCGGGGGGCTTACCAACTATGGCTACACCTTC. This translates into CSVGGGLTNYGYTF.

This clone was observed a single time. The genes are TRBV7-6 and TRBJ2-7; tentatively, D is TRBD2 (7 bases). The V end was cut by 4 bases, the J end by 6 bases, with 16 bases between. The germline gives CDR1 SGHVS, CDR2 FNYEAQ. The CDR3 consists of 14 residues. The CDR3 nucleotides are TGTGCCAGCAGCTCCGTAGGGGGAGGGTCCGAGCAGTACTTC. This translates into CASSSVGGGSEQYF.

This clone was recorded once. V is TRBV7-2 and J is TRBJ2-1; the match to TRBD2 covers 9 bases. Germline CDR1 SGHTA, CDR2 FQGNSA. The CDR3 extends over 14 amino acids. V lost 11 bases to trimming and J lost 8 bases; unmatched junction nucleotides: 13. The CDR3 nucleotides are TGTGCCTCAATTTGGCGGGGGGGCCAGGATGAGCAGTTCTTC. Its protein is CASIWRGGQDEQFF.

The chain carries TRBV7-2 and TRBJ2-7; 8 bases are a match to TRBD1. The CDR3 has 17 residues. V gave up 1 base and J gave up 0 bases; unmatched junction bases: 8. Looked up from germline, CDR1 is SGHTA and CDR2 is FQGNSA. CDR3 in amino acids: CASSLVPGQVGSYEQYF. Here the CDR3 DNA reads TGTGCCAGCAGCTTAGTCCCGGGACAGGTGGGCTCCTACGAGCAGTACTTC.

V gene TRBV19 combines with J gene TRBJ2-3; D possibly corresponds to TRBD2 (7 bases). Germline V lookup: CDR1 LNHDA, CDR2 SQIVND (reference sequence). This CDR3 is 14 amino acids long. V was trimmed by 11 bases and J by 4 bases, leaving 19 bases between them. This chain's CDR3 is CAGRGGGEADTQYF. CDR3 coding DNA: TGTGCCGGACGAGGGGGGGGCGAGGCAGATACGCAGTATTTT.

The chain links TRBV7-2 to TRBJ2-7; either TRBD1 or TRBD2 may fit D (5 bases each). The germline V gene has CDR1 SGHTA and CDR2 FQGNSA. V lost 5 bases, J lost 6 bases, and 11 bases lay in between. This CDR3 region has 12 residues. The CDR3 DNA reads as TGTGCCAGCAGCCCGAGAGGGGTCGAGCAGTACTTC. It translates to CASSPRGVEQYF.

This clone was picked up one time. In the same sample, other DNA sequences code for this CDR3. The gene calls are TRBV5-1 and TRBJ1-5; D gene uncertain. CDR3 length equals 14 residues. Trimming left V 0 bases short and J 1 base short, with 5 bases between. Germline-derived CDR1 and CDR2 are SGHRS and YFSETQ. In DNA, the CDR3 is TGCGCCAGCAGCTTGGGGGGAAGCAATCAGCCCCAGCATTTT. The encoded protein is CASSLGGSNQPQHF.

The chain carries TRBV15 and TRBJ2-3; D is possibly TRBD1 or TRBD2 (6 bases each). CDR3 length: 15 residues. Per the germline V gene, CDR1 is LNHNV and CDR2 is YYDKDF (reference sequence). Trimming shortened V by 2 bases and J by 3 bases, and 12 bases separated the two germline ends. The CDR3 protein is CATSRMGGATDTQYF. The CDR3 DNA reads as TGTGCCACCAGCAGAATGGGGGGCGCGACAGATACGCAGTATTTT.

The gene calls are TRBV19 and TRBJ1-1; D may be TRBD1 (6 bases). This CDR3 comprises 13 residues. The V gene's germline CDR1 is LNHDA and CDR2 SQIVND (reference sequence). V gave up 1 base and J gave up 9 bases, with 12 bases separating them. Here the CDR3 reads CASSIATGDKAFF. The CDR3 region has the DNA TGTGCCAGTAGTATAGCGACAGGCGATAAAGCTTTCTTT.

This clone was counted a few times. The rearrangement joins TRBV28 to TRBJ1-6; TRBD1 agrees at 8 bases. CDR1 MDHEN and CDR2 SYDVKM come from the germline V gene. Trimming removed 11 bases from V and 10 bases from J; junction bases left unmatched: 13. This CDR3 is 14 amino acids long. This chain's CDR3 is CAAGLGQAFSPLHF. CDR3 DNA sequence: TGTGCCGCGGGGTTGGGACAGGCTTTCTCACCCCTCCACTTT.

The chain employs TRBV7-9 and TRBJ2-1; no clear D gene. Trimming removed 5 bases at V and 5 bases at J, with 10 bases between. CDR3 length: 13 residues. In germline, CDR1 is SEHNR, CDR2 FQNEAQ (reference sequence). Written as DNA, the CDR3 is TGTGCCAGCAGCATATCAAACAACAATGAGCAGTTCTTC. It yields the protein CASSISNNNEQFF.